This TCR beta chain was identified in a study of T cell responses to AZD1222 COVID-19 vaccine. The CDR3 runs to 15 residues. V was shortened by 4 bases and J by 0 bases, with 10 bases between the two germline ends. Germline V gene lookup returns CDR1 SGHRS and CDR2 YFSETQ. Profiling relied on immunoSEQ multiplex PCR, and the TCRdb table lists in-frame clones only, not all of them. The sample yields 150,000 to 200,000 clones, over 85% seen once. About this clone itself: Its specificity is unknown.

Study-wide results and limits: Repertoire samples came only from after the peak T cell response. Following two doses of AZD1222, Spike-specific TCR breadth and depth rose. Just 5 to 7 AZD1222 recipients were seropositive at baseline. Donors were chiefly white British, with a greater number of females, and clonal diversity was perhaps underestimated.

This TCR was sampled from an adult in good health. The J gene is TRBJ1-4, the V gene TRBV5-1, with D unresolved. This specimen consisted of peripheral blood, obtained on day 0 of AZD1222 vaccination. Here the CDR3 DNA reads TGCGCCAGCAGCCCTGGGTCGGCAACTAATGAAAAACTGTTTTTT. Translation gives CASSPGSATNEKLFF.